The present entry profiles one TCR beta chain with its context. The Seattle site enrolled patients during active infection and followed them longitudinally. This entry belongs to a study of blood T cell repertoires in COVID-19. Study in general: Both acute and convalescent COVID-19 samples were obtained from the United States, Italy and Spain. Sources were T cells, B-cell-depleted T cells, or PBMCs; the material itself was cDNA or gDNA.

The germline V gene encodes CDR1 MDHEN and CDR2 SYDVKM. Trimming removed 7 bases at V and 11 bases at J, with 20 bases between. The length of the CDR3 is 13 residues. Some clones are missing from TCRdb's copy, which holds only in-frame ones; the method was immunoSEQ multiplex PCR. The sample carries about 350,000 clones, roughly 90% recorded once. This TCR was recovered from a woman aged 55-70 years with COVID-19, enrolled during active disease. Sequenced input: peripheral blood. The genes are TRBV28 and TRBJ1-1, with unresolved D. The DNA of the CDR3 is TGTGCCAGCAATACCCCAGAGGGCCTCGGGGCTTTCTTT. Translation: CASNTPEGLGAFF.